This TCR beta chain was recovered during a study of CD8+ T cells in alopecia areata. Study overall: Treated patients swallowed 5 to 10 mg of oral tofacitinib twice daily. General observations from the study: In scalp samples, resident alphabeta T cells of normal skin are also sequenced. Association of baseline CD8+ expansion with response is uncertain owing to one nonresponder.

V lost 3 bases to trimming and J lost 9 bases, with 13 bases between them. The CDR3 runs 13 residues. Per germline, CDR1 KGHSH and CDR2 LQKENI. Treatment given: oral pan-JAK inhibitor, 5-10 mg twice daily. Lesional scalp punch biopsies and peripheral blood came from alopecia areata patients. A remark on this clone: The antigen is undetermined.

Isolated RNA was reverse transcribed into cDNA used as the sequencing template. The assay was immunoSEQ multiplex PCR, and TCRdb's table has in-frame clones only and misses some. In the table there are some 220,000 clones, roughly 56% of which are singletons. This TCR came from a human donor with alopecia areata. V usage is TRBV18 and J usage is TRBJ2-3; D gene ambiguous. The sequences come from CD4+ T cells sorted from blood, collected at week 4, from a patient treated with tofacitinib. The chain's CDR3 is CASSPTDVTTQYF. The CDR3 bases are TGTGCCAGCTCACCCACCGACGTCACAACGCAGTATTTT. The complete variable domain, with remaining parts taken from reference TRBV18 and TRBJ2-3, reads NAGVMQNPRHLVRRRGQEARLRCSPMKGHSHVYWYRQLPEEGLKFMVYLQKENIIDESGMPKERFSAEFPKEGPSILRIQQVVRGDSAAYFCASSPTDVTTQYFGPGTRLTVL.